This TCR beta chain was identified during a study of T cells in Graves' hyperthyroidism and ophthalmopathy. Study-level information: Peripheral blood was acquired at first diagnosis, ahead of any therapy whatsoever.

RNA transcripts gave rise to amplified TCR beta CDR3 regions. A set of HTBI primers served as the primers for a first-round RT-PCR of the TCR CDR3. TCRdb itself ran the multiplex PCR reads through MiXCR, one entry per CDR3 protein. The data hold about 150,000 distinct CDR3 sequences, with more than 20% observed a single time. The PBMCs were sourced from fresh peripheral blood (about 10 ml). General observations from the study: Onset of ophthalmopathy came a median roughly 6 months after the model predicted it. Most thyroid clonotypes expanded above 0.001 appeared in blood too.

The CDR3 has 12 amino acids. CDR1 is MDHEN and CDR2 is SYDVKM in the germline V gene. The V gene end was trimmed by 11 bases and the J gene end by 2 bases; junction bases not matched to a gene: 5. This clonotype was found many times. Its target is not known. The rearrangement links TRBV28 to TRBJ1-1; 7 nucleotides align to TRBD1. Sequencing used blood. This receptor was identified in a woman aged 45-59 years with Graves' hyperthyroidism that later progressed to Graves' ophthalmopathy. The CDR3 nucleotides are TGTGCCTACAGGGGCACTAACACTGAAGCTTTCTTT. Amino acids: CAYRGTNTEAFF.